This T cell receptor beta chain was recorded in a study of CXCR3-negative and CXCR3-positive naive CD8 T cells. Definition of naive CD8+ T cells rested on a CD45RO-CCR7+CD27+CD95- profile. CDR1 and CDR2 from the germline V gene are MNHEY and SMNVEV (reference sequence). This CDR3 region has 14 residues. Study conclusions and caveats: Hydrophobicity of TRB CDR3s was greater in CXCR3-positive naive cells than in CXCR3-negative naive cells. TCR interaction strength was inferred from TRB CDR3 physicochemistry, as CD5 matched across naive subsets.

UMI-tagged TRB cDNA libraries were built via 5' RACE. TCRdb reanalyzed the 5' RACE reads and collapses them to one entry per CDR3 protein, without DNA. The listing contains 5,100 or so distinct CDR3 sequences. Details on this clonotype: Its antigen is still unknown.

V usage is TRBV27 and J usage is TRBJ1-1; without DNA, the TCRdb call of TRBD1 cannot be checked. The sample was naive CXCR3+ CD8+ T cells from blood. As for subset: CD45RO-CCR7+CD27+CD95- naive CD8+ T cells expressing CXCR3 (TNR3+). The clonotype comes from a human donor in good health. Some clones in this sample may be carry-over from other donors' samples. CDR3 protein: CASSLTGIGTEAFF.